A selection of T cell receptor beta chains follows, all from one sample in a study of blood T cells in healthy people across ages. TCRdb redid the calling of the 5' RACE reads with MiXCR, one entry per CDR3 protein. The table includes almost 1 million distinct CDR3 sequences, roughly 51% detected once. The sample was blood. The receptors originated from a woman aged 55 to 70 in good health. CDR3s include the opening cysteine and the closing phenylalanine or tryptophan. A D gene is named only where the DNA matches it firmly. The size of a clone is reported for some rows only, either as once, few or many, or as a class for expanded clones.

>TRBV4-3|TRBJ2-2|.|17|TRBD1
TGCGCCAGCAGCGAGGGACAGGGGAAAAGGAACACCGGGGAGCTGTTTTTT
CASSEGQGKRNTGELFF
>TRBV4-3|TRBJ2-7|.|14|.
TGCGCCAGCAGCCAAGAAAATCTCCTTGACGAGCAGTACTTC
CASSQENLLDEQYF
>TRBV3-1|TRBJ2-1|few|15|TRBD2
TGTGCCAGCAGCTCGAGGGCTAGCGGGACGACCGTAGGGTTCTTC
CASSSRASGTTVGFF
>TRBV5-1|TRBJ1-6|.|15|.
TGCGCCAGCAGCTGGGATTCCAGGGGCCTTGGACCCCTCCACTTT
CASSWDSRGLGPLHF
>TRBV4-1|TRBJ2-1|.|13|TRBD2
TGCGCCAGCAGCCAAGTCGATCGCGGGAGTTTGTTCTTC
CASSQVDRGSLFF
>TRBV27|TRBJ2-1|few|16|TRBD2
TGTGCCAGCAGTTCTCCCCCGGGGAGGGTCTACAATGAGCAGTTCTTC
CASSSPPGRVYNEQFF
>TRBV9|TRBJ2-2|.|15|TRBD2
TGTGCCAGCAGCCGGACCTCAGCGGGAGCCGGGGAGCTGTTTTTT
CASSRTSAGAGELFF
>TRBV28|TRBJ2-1|.|15|.
TGTGCCACCACTTCCCGAGGGAGCTCCTACAATGAGCAGTTCTTC
CATTSRGSSYNEQFF
>TRBV20-1|TRBJ1-5|.|17|TRBD1
TGCAGTGCTGGCCGGGACAGGGGGAGTTCGAGCAATCAGCCCCAGCATTTT
CSAGRDRGSSSNQPQHF
>TRBV6-2/TRBV6-3|TRBJ2-7|.|15|.
TGTGCCAGCAGTTACGGACAGCCGAGCTCCTACGAGCAGTACTTC
CASSYGQPSSYEQYF
>TRBV6-6|TRBJ2-1|few|12|.
TGTGCCAGCAGCCGGACAGAAGCCGAGCAGTTCTTC
CASSRTEAEQFF
>TRBV20-1|TRBJ2-7|once|13|TRBD2
TGCAGTGCTAGGTCTAGCGGGACATCCGAGCAGTACTTC
CSARSSGTSEQYF
>TRBV20-1|TRBJ2-7|.|15|.
TGCAGTGCTAGGGGTAATCGGGAGCAGCTTTACGAGCAGTACTTC
CSARGNREQLYEQYF
>TRBV18|TRBJ2-3|.|15|TRBD2
TGTGCCAGCTCACCACCGGCGGGAGTCTCGGATACGCAGTATTTT
CASSPPAGVSDTQYF
>TRBV27|TRBJ2-3|few|12|.
TGTGCCAGCATGAGCCATCGGAATACGCAGTATTTT
CASMSHRNTQYF
>TRBV9|TRBJ2-5|few|13|.
TGTGCCAGCAAGAGGCAGGACCAAGAGACCCAGTACTTC
CASKRQDQETQYF
>TRBV3-1|TRBJ2-7|many|14|TRBD1
TGTGCCAGCAGCCAAGAGGGACAGTTCTACGAGCAGTACTTC
CASSQEGQFYEQYF
>TRBV20-1|TRBJ1-2|.|15|TRBD1
TGCAGTGCCATCGACACCGGGACAGTCGCGGATGGCTACACCTTC
CSAIDTGTVADGYTF
>TRBV3-1|TRBJ2-7|many|13|.
TGCGCCAGCAGCCAAGGACGGTCCTACGAGCAGTACTTC
CASSQGRSYEQYF
>TRBV5-1|TRBJ2-7|.|13|.
TGCGCCAGCCGGAGGGGACAGTACTACGAGCAGTACTTC
CASRRGQYYEQYF
>TRBV7-2|TRBJ2-7|few|16|TRBD2
TGTGCCAGCAGCTTAGCGCTGGGCGGGAGGGCCTACGAGCAGTACTTC
CASSLALGGRAYEQYF
>TRBV4-1|TRBJ2-6|once|17|.
TGCGCCAGCGCCGGGTATGGGACATCCTCTGGGGCCAACGTCCTGACTTTC
CASAGYGTSSGANVLTF
>TRBV7-2|TRBJ2-3|.|14|.
TGTGCCAGCAGCCCCGCGAGGGCTCATGACACGCAGTATTTT
CASSPARAHDTQYF
>TRBV3-1|TRBJ2-4|.|17|TRBD2
TGTGCCAGCAGCCGCGCTACGAGCGGGAAAGTCAAAAACATTCAGTACTTC
CASSRATSGKVKNIQYF
>TRBV29-1|TRBJ2-5|few|13|.
TGCAGCGTTGAAGGGGGGAGTCAAGAGACCCAGTACTTC
CSVEGGSQETQYF
>TRBV5-1|TRBJ2-5|once|15|.
TGCGCCAGCAGCGCGGGGACCTGGGAACAAGAGACCCAGTACTTC
CASSAGTWEQETQYF
>TRBV11-3|TRBJ2-5|.|13|.
TGTGCCAGCAGCTTGTCAAAGTGGGAGACCCAGTACTTC
CASSLSKWETQYF
>TRBV20-1|TRBJ1-2|.|13|.
TGCAGTGCTAGAGGACAGACTAACTATGGCTACACCTTC
CSARGQTNYGYTF
>TRBV5-1|TRBJ2-6|.|15|.
TGCGCCAGCAGCTTGGCCAGGCTTGGGGCCAACGTCCTGACTTTC
CASSLARLGANVLTF
>TRBV28|TRBJ2-1|.|13|TRBD1
TGTGCCAGCAGAAACAGGGGGCAGGGTGAGCAGTTCTTC
CASRNRGQGEQFF
>TRBV29-1|TRBJ2-7|.|15|.
TGCAGCGTTGAAGATCCCGGTCGCGACACCTACGAGCAGTACTTC
CSVEDPGRDTYEQYF
>TRBV9|TRBJ2-1|.|15|.
TGTGCCAGCAGCCCCCAAAAGGGGGTTGACAATGAGCAGTTCTTC
CASSPQKGVDNEQFF
>TRBV7-2|TRBJ2-7|few|14|.
TGTGCCAGCAGCCAATCCCCTGGCGACTACGAGCAGTACTTC
CASSQSPGDYEQYF
>TRBV28|TRBJ2-7|.|12|.
TGTGCCAGCACCTCCTCGGGCTACGAGCAGTACTTC
CASTSSGYEQYF
>TRBV5-1|TRBJ2-5|.|15|TRBD2
TGCGCCAGCAACCTAGCGGGATCGTACCAAGAGACCCAGTACTTC
CASNLAGSYQETQYF
>TRBV6-5|TRBJ1-5|.|15|.
TGTGCCAGCAGTTATTCGGGACATAGCAATCAGCCCCAGCATTTT
CASSYSGHSNQPQHF
>TRBV7-2|TRBJ2-7|few|16|TRBD1
TGTGCCAGCAGCTTAGATAGCGGACAGGGCCCCTACGAGCAGTACTTC
CASSLDSGQGPYEQYF